Below, one T cell receptor (beta chain) is given with its context. Antigen: not known. This entry belongs to a study of T cell responses to AZD1222 COVID-19 vaccine. Overall study context: Second doses at about 4 or about 12 weeks were pooled.

Clones were read by immunoSEQ multiplex PCR, and TCRdb kept only the in-frame ones, dropping some. The sample includes 110,000 to 150,000 clones, approximately 86% of them seen just once. V lost 3 bases to trimming and J lost 4 bases, with 6 bases between them. CDR3 length: 12 amino acids. Study conclusions and caveats: Most donors were white British and more were female, and clonal diversity was possibly underestimated. Spike-specific TCRs gained breadth and depth after people received two AZD1222 doses. None of the repertoires were sampled until the peak T cell response had passed.

The chain carries TRBV12-3 or TRBV12-4 and TRBJ1-1; D call uncertain. The sequencing here drew on peripheral blood, taken on day 0 of AZD1222 vaccination. The receptor's source is an adult in good health. The chain's CDR3 is CASSFGVTEAFF. CDR3 DNA sequence: TGTGCCAGCAGTTTTGGGGTCACTGAAGCTTTCTTT.